This is a list of T cell receptor beta chains from one sample in a study of cytomegalovirus exposure and HLA in healthy donors. This table comes from immunoSEQ multiplex PCR, and its TCRdb copy is limited to in-frame clones, with some not included. Its table records 75,000 to 85,000 clones. Sequencing was carried out using PBMCs. These receptors originate from a man younger than 35 in good health and CMV-seropositive. Each CDR3 is given with its conserved first and last residue. D genes are given only for firm matches.

d_call,v_call,cdr3_aa
NA,TRBV5-1,CASSLRQTWKSGNTIYF
TRBD2,TRBV2,CASSSLAPPREQFF
NA,TRBV2,CANRTPFYGYTF
NA,TRBV28,CASSLQGIREKLFF
NA,TRBV4-1,CASSQENYLNTGELFF
NA,TRBV9,CASSLGWKDNEKLFF
NA,TRBV29-1,CMCSAQETQYF
TRBD1,TRBV4-1,CASSQGQGSTYEQYF
TRBD1,TRBV4-1,CASSQGTGSQPQHF
NA,TRBV28,CASSPNPKTANYGYTF
NA,TRBV5-6,CASSFRGINNQPQHF
NA,TRBV30,CAWSSGEEQPQHF
TRBD1,TRBV4-1,CASSRTGSEAFF
NA,TRBV2,CASTRGRLDTEAFF
NA,TRBV6-5,CASSYPLDHQETQYF
NA,TRBV2,CASSEQVRGEQYF
NA,TRBV2,CASSETTTNEKLFF
NA,TRBV11-2,CASSHLPPDGGDGYTF
NA,TRBV7-9,CASSPDSGSSYNEQFF
TRBD1,TRBV5-1,CASSWGAQGAPYGYTF
NA,TRBV7-3,CASSRGGGTGELFF
NA,TRBV5-6,CASSPLAQGYIETQYF
NA,TRBV5-6,CASSLAGTGAGEQYF
NA,TRBV4-1,CASSQGRGSNTGELFF
NA,TRBV9,CASSVKGGPRAEAFF
NA,TRBV7-8,CASSLPGTYEQYF
TRBD1,TRBV6-1,CAGLDPDRDTEAFF
TRBD1,TRBV10-3,CAIAGTGNYGYTF
NA,TRBV19,CASGRPGQGRSTGELFF
NA,TRBV5-1,CASSLASSNYNEQFF
NA,TRBV18,CASSGGGPSTEAFF
NA,TRBV5-8,CASSFLRGAAKEPQHF
TRBD1,TRBV29-1,CSVRRPKGQGNTEAFF
NA,TRBV6-1,CASSELPGQTDTQYF
NA,TRBV6-1,CASMIGQQSYNEQFF
TRBD1,TRBV28,CASSPERAGGRDEQYF
NA,TRBV7-9,CASSFPGGYSYEQYF
TRBD1,TRBV2,CASSGDSRYQPQHF
TRBD1,TRBV29-1,CSVPGQGYEQYF
TRBD1,TRBV11-2,CASSSTYGTGYGYTF
TRBD1,TRBV5-4,CASSPQGAYEQYF
NA,TRBV6-5,CASSWRTDNTGELFF
NA,TRBV10-3,CAISAQADGYTF
NA,TRBV27,CASSLLGAGYEQYF
TRBD2,TRBV5-1,CASREGGLALETQYF
NA,TRBV5-1,CASSKGDTEAFF
TRBD1,TRBV5-1,CASSPAGQSHQPQHF
NA,TRBV11-2,CASRLTGNYEQYF
TRBD2,TRBV6-1,CASSSGRRYEQYF
NA,TRBV28,CASSSGVKGVNTEAFF
TRBD2,TRBV27,CASSRSGRYEQYF
NA,TRBV27,CASSGQGDSPLHF
TRBD2,TRBV27,CASSPSVAGGTDTQYF